One sample yielded the 29 T cell receptor beta chains listed below, sequenced in a study of control samples from healthy donors and cancer patients. The data were produced by immunoSEQ multiplex PCR, yet TCRdb's version contains in-frame clones alone and is incomplete. The sample comprises under 150,000 clones, around 87% of which are singletons, and 2.9% rests with the top ten. The sample was blood. These receptors came from a man in his sixties in good health.

The chain carries TRBV5-1 and TRBJ2-1, with 9 bases fitting TRBD2. The length of the CDR3 is 16 residues. Germline V gene data show CDR1 as SGHRS and CDR2 as YFSETQ. Trimming cost V 0 bases and J 4 bases; bases outside gene matches: 5. The CDR3 is CASSLVPAGGYNEQFF. CDR3 coding DNA: TGCGCCAGCAGCTTGGTTCCAGCGGGGGGTTACAATGAGCAGTTCTTC.

CDR3 in DNA: TGCGCCAGCATCCCCGGGGGCGCTCAAGAGACCCAGTACTTC. Its translation: CASIPGGAQETQYF. V gene TRBV5-1 combines with J gene TRBJ2-5; D possibly uses TRBD1 or TRBD2 (6 bases each). Trimming removed 6 bases at V and 2 bases at J, with 14 bases between. Germline values: CDR1 SGHRS, CDR2 YFSETQ. This CDR3 spans 14 amino acids.

The chain combines TRBV19 with TRBJ1-2; 7 bases agree with TRBD1. CDR1 is LNHDA and CDR2 is SQIVND in the germline V gene (reference sequence). V dropped 5 bases and J dropped 4; count of bases not matched to a gene: 13. The CDR3 covers 16 residues. DNA for the CDR3: TGTGCCAGTAGTTCAAACCCAGGACAGGAGAGCTATGGCTACACCTTC. It yields the protein CASSSNPGQESYGYTF. The entire variable domain, with the rest obtained from reference TRBV19 and TRBJ1-2, is as follows: DGGITQSPKYLFRKEGQNVTLSCEQNLNHDAMYWYRQDPGQGLRLIYYSQIVNDFQKGDIAEGYSVSREKKESFPLTVTSAQKNPTAFYLCASSSNPGQESYGYTFGSGTRLTVV.

The V call is TRBV7-8, the J call TRBJ1-6; D remains ambiguous. Germline CDR1 is SGHVS and CDR2 is FQNEAQ. This CDR3 is built from 14 residues. Trimming stripped 5 bases from V and 10 bases from J, with 15 bases between. CDR3 in amino acids: CASSGKHGGSPLHF. For the CDR3, the DNA is TGTGCCAGCAGCGGAAAACACGGAGGCTCACCCCTCCACTTT. Using reference TRBV7-8 and TRBJ1-6 for the parts outside the CDR3, the full variable domain is GAGVSQSPRYKVAKRGQDVALRCDPISGHVSLFWYQQALGQGPEFLTYFQNEAQLDKSGLPSDRFFAERPEGSVSTLKIQRTQQEDSAVYLCASSGKHGGSPLHFGNGTRLTVT.

This clone was recorded a few times. The chain joins TRBV18 to TRBJ2-7, with TRBD1 matching 11 bases. The V and J ends lost 8 bases and 5 bases, in that order; junction bases with no gene match: 8. Germline CDR1 KGHSH, CDR2 LQKENI. The CDR3 runs 14 residues. CDR3 residues: CASAPGQGVHEQYF. CDR3 nucleotides: TGTGCCAGCGCCCCGGGACAGGGGGTCCACGAGCAGTACTTC.

V is TRBV6-5 and J is TRBJ1-3; D gene unclear. The CDR3 is made up of 15 amino acids. Per germline, CDR1 MNHEY and CDR2 SVGAGI. V was cut by 5 bases and J by 4 bases, with 15 bases left in between. The CDR3 DNA sequence: TGTGCCAGCAGTCCCCGCGGGGTCCCAGGAAACACCATATATTTT. Translated: CASSPRGVPGNTIYF.

This chain links TRBV5-1 with TRBJ2-2, with TRBD2 identical over 7 bases. Germline assignment: CDR1 SGHRS and CDR2 YFSETQ. Trimming at V came to 5 bases and at J to 5 bases, leaving 9 bases not matched to a gene. This CDR3 has 15 amino acids. CDR3 sequence: CASSSGGGITGELFF. The CDR3 DNA reads as TGCGCCAGCAGTAGCGGCGGGGGAATTACCGGGGAGCTGTTTTTT.

This clone came up once. The V gene is TRBV12-3 or TRBV12-4, the J gene TRBJ2-5; D ambiguous. V lost 7 bases, J lost 5 bases, and 11 bases lay in between. CDR3 length: 12 amino acids. CDR3 amino acids: CASTLHRETQYF. CDR3 nucleotides: TGTGCCAGCACCTTACACCGGGAGACCCAGTACTTC.

The V and J genes are TRBV7-2 and TRBJ2-5; 7 positions match TRBD2. CDR1 is SGHTA, CDR2 FQGNSA, per germline. V lost 11 bases to trimming and J lost 5 bases; unmatched junction nucleotides: 11. This CDR3 is built from 13 residues. The CDR3 DNA is TGTGCCGGCGGAGCGGGGATGGGTGAGACCCAGTACTTC. This translates into CAGGAGMGETQYF.

The chain joins TRBV28 to TRBJ2-7; D may be TRBD1 (5 bases). V gave up 7 bases and J gave up 0 bases, with 10 bases separating them. CDR3 length equals 13 residues. The germline V gene has CDR1 MDHEN and CDR2 SYDVKM. The CDR3 reads CASIPGYSYEQYF. The CDR3 coding sequence is TGTGCCAGCATCCCAGGGTACTCCTACGAGCAGTACTTC.

The CDR3 DNA sequence: TGTGCCAGCAGCAAGACAGCTTCCTACGAGCAGTACTTC. Translation gives CASSKTASYEQYF. This sequence joins TRBV5-6 and TRBJ2-7; D possibly corresponds to TRBD1 (5 bases). Trimming stripped 4 bases from V and 1 base from J, with 9 bases between. CDR3 length equals 13 residues. Germline V lookup: CDR1 SGHDT, CDR2 YYEEEE.

The J gene is TRBJ1-2, the V gene TRBV2, with TRBD1 matching over 7 bases. The trim removed 5 bases at V and 0 bases at J, leaving 6 bases unmatched. The CDR3 totals 15 residues. CDR1 is SNHLY, CDR2 FYNNEI, per germline. In nucleotides, the CDR3 is TGTGCCAGCAGTTTGGGACAGTTAGCTAACTATGGCTACACCTTC. Amino acid sequence: CASSLGQLANYGYTF.

The chain carries TRBV3-1 (or the pseudogene TRBV3-2) and TRBJ2-4; D gene uncertain. The CDR3 spans 15 residues. Trimming shortened V by 2 bases and J by 0 bases, and 8 bases separated the two germline ends. Germline V gene data show CDR1 as LGHDT and CDR2 as YNNKEL (reference sequence). The CDR3 is CASSQILQAKNIQYF. The CDR3 DNA sequence: TGTGCCAGCAGCCAAATTTTGCAAGCCAAAAACATTCAGTACTTC.

This chain connects TRBV5-1 to TRBJ1-6; TRBD1 is a possible D gene (6 bases). The V gene lost 0 bases and the J gene lost 6 bases, with 13 bases spanning the gap. From germline, CDR1 is SGHRS and CDR2 YFSETQ. CDR3 size: 16 residues. CDR3 bases: TGCGCCAGCAGCTTGGGGGCAGGGGCCATTAATTCACCCCTCCACTTT. It translates to CASSLGAGAINSPLHF.

This rearrangement joins TRBV28 to TRBJ2-7, with D maybe TRBD1 (5 bases). Looked up from germline, CDR1 is MDHEN and CDR2 is SYDVKM. Trimming cost V 2 bases and J 5 bases, with 13 bases left between them. The CDR3 spans 14 residues. CDR3 sequence (DNA): TGTGCCAGCAGTTTAAATATGCTGGGGCACGAGCAGTACTTC. Its translation: CASSLNMLGHEQYF.

This chain connects TRBV4-1 to TRBJ1-2, with D uncertain. This CDR3 contains 15 residues. V was pared by 3 bases and J by 2 bases, with 13 bases between. Germline V gene lookup returns CDR1 MGHRA and CDR2 YSYEKL. The CDR3 sequence is CASSHGQAENYGYTF. The CDR3 DNA reads as TGCGCCAGCAGCCATGGGCAGGCGGAGAACTATGGCTACACCTTC.

The V and J genes are TRBV2 and TRBJ2-7; D may be TRBD1 (5 bases). This CDR3 contains 13 residues. The ends were cut back, 11 bases at V and 1 base at J, with 15 bases in the middle. Germline V lookup: CDR1 SNHLY, CDR2 FYNNEI. The CDR3 loop reads CAGQQVFSYEQYF. In DNA form, the CDR3 reads TGTGCCGGCCAACAGGTTTTTTCCTACGAGCAGTACTTC.

This clone was picked up one time. This chain's CDR3 is CASSSGQGGSGNTIYF. The CDR3 DNA reads TGTGCCAGCAGCTCCGGACAGGGCGGCTCTGGAAACACCATATATTTT. The chain links TRBV7-6 to TRBJ1-3, with TRBD1 matching over 8 bases. CDR3 length: 16 residues. The germline CDR1 and CDR2 sequences are SGHVS and FNYEAQ. Trimming cost V 4 bases and J 0 bases; bases outside gene matches: 5.

This clone appeared a few times. CDR3 in amino acids: CASSYSGAVLRPQHF. The DNA of the CDR3 is TGTGCCAGCAGTTACTCGGGAGCCGTATTAAGGCCCCAGCATTTT. The chain links TRBV6-2 or TRBV6-3 to TRBJ1-5; no clear D gene. V shed 0 bases and J shed 9 bases, with 15 bases lying between them. Germline values: CDR1 MNHEY, CDR2 SVGEGT. CDR3 length equals 15 residues.

The rearrangement joins TRBV19 to TRBJ1-2, with D possibly being TRBD1 (5 bases). The germline CDR1 and CDR2 sequences are LNHDA and SQIVND (reference sequence). V lost 8 bases and J lost 8, with 12 bases in between. CDR3 length: 11 amino acids. The CDR3 loop is CASGDSVGYTF. The CDR3 nucleotides are TGTGCCAGTGGGGACTCCGTGGGCTACACCTTC.

Note on this clone: This sample includes further DNA sequences coding for the same CDR3. The chain combines TRBV12-3 or TRBV12-4 with TRBJ1-5; D ambiguous. CDR3 length: 12 residues. The germline V and J ends were trimmed by 3 bases and 6 bases, with 6 bases remaining between them. The CDR3 here is CASSLGIQPQHF. In nucleotides, the CDR3 is TGTGCCAGCAGTTTGGGGATTCAGCCCCAGCATTTT.

The chain recombines TRBV6-5 with TRBJ1-1; TRBD1 matches 8 bases. Trimming cost V 0 bases and J 8 bases; bases outside gene matches: 8. The CDR3 sequence is 15 residues long. Germline assignment: CDR1 MNHEY and CDR2 SVGAGI. The CDR3 is CASSYSTGTGGEAFF. The CDR3, as DNA: TGTGCCAGCAGTTACTCGACGGGGACAGGCGGAGAAGCTTTCTTT.

The V call is TRBV27, the J call TRBJ1-1; D is undetermined. This CDR3 spans 15 amino acids. The ends were cut back, 0 bases at V and 5 bases at J, with 13 bases in the middle. The germline V gene has CDR1 MNHEY and CDR2 SMNVEV (reference sequence). CDR3: CASSLSGSGWTEAFF. The CDR3 DNA follows: TGTGCCAGCAGTTTATCCGGGAGCGGCTGGACTGAAGCTTTCTTT.

The chain couples TRBV25-1 to TRBJ2-6; possible D gene TRBD2, 7 bases. This CDR3 has 18 amino acids. The ends were cut back, 4 bases at V and 2 bases at J, with 18 bases in the middle. Germline assignment: CDR1 MGHDK and CDR2 SYGVNS. This CDR3 is CASSAPRGGLTGANVLTF. For the CDR3, the DNA is TGTGCCAGCAGTGCCCCTAGGGGGGGGCTTACTGGGGCCAACGTCCTGACTTTC.

This clone was recorded a few times. The V gene is TRBV12-3 or TRBV12-4, the J gene TRBJ2-2; D ambiguous. Between the trimmed V and J ends, which lost 0 bases and 11 bases, there was a span of 7 bases. There are 12 residues in the CDR3. CDR3 in DNA: TGTGCCAGCAGTTTAGCGTCCAACGAGCTGTTTTTT. Translation gives CASSLASNELFF.

CDR3 loop: CASSLAGVDTQYF. CDR3 nucleotide sequence: TGTGCCAGCAGCTTAGCGGGGGTAGATACGCAGTATTTT. The chain employs TRBV7-3 and TRBJ2-3; the match to TRBD2 covers 7 bases. The V segment lost 2 bases and the J segment 5 bases; nucleotides outside the gene matches: 1. CDR1 and CDR2 from the germline V gene are SGHTA and FQGTGA. The CDR3 is made up of 13 amino acids.

This clone was found once. The rearrangement uses TRBV10-3 and TRBJ1-1, with D perhaps matching TRBD1 (5 bases). CDR3 length equals 15 residues. Trimming pared 3 bases from V and 1 base from J, leaving 12 bases between. Germline CDR1 reads ENHRY; CDR2 reads SYGVKD. CDR3 protein: CAISEAQAANTEAFF. CDR3 DNA: TGTGCCATCAGTGAAGCACAGGCTGCGAACACTGAAGCTTTCTTT.

The chain uses TRBV7-2 and TRBJ2-1; the match to TRBD2 covers 10 bases. CDR1 is SGHTA and CDR2 is FQGNSA in the germline V gene. The J segment lost 4 bases and the V segment lost 5 bases, leaving 5 bases of the junction unmatched. This CDR3 has 15 residues. The CDR3 DNA follows: TGTGCCAGCAGCCCAAGCGGGGGGGGTTACAATGAGCAGTTCTTC. This translates into CASSPSGGGYNEQFF.

The chain uses TRBV16 and TRBJ1-2, with D unclear. With 5 bases removed from V and 4 bases from J, the gap between germline ends came to 11 bases. Germline V lookup: CDR1 KGHSY, CDR2 FQNENV. This CDR3 comprises 13 residues. CDR3 nucleotides: TGTGCCAGCAGCTCAAAGGGTACCTATGGCTACACCTTC. This translates into CASSSKGTYGYTF.